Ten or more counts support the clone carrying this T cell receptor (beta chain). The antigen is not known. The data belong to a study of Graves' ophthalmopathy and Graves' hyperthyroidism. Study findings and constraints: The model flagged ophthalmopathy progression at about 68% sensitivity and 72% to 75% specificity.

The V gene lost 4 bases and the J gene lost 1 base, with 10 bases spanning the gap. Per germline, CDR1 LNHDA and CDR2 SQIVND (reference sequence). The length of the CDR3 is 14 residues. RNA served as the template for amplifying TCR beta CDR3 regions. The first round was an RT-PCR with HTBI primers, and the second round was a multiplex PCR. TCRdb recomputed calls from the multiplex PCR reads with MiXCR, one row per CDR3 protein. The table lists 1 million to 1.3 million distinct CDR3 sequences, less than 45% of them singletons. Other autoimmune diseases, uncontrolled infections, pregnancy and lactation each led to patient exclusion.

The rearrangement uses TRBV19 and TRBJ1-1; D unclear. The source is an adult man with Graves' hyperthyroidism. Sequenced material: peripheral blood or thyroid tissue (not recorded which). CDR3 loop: CASSTDRENTEAFF. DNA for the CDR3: TGTGCCAGTAGTACCGACCGGGAGAACACTGAAGCTTTCTTT. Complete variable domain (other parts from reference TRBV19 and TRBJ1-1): DGGITQSPKYLFRKEGQNVTLSCEQNLNHDAMYWYRQDPGQGLRLIYYSQIVNDFQKGDIAEGYSVSREKKESFPLTVTSAQKNPTAFYLCASSTDRENTEAFFGQGTRLTVV.